This T cell receptor (beta chain) was captured in a study of T cell repertoires in cytomegalovirus infection. Concerning this clonotype itself: Its antigen is not identified.

The germline CDR1 and CDR2 sequences are MDHEN and SYDVKM. V lost 4 bases, J lost 7 bases, and 14 bases lay in between. The CDR3 has 14 amino acids. Findings and caveats of the study: The ex vivo response showed dominance by HLA-C-restricted CMV-specific TCR beta clonotypes.

TCRdb reprocessed the reads via MiXCR and lists one record per CDR3 protein. Found here are about 770,000 distinct CDR3 sequences, 29% of them singletons; the top ten hold about an eighth. This receptor was identified in a human donor in good health (CMV status not recorded). Some clones in this sample may be carry-over from other donors' samples. This specimen consisted of cultured CD8+ T cells from PBMCs, obtained from culture after CMV antigen stimulation. The rearrangement links TRBV28 to TRBJ2-1, with D tentatively TRBD1 or TRBD2 (6 bases each). The CDR3 is CASSSGGQVNEQFF. Here the CDR3 DNA reads TGTGCCAGCAGTTCCGGGGGCCAGGTTAATGAGCAGTTCTTC. Full variable domain (remainder filled in from reference TRBV28 and TRBJ2-1): DVKVTQSSRYLVKRTGEKVFLECVQDMDHENMFWYRQDPGLGLRLIYFSYDVKMKEKGDIPEGYSVSREKKERFSLILESASTNQTSMYLCASSSGGQVNEQFFGPGTRLTVL.